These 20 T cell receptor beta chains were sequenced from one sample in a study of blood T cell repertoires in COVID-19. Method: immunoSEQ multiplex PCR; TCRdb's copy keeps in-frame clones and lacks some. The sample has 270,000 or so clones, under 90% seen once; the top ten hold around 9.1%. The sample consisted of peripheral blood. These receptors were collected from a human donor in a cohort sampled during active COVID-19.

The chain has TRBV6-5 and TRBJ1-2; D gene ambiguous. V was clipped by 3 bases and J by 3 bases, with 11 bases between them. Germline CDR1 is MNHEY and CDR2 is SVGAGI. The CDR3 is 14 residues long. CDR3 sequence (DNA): TGTGCCAGCAGTTATATGGGTCGGGACTATGGCTACACCTTC. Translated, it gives CASSYMGRDYGYTF.

The CDR3 DNA is TGTGCCAGCAGTTTATTTGGCGGGCCTAACTATGGCTACACCTTC. Its protein is CASSLFGGPNYGYTF. This sequence joins TRBV28 and TRBJ1-2, with D uncertain. CDR1 MDHEN and CDR2 SYDVKM come from the germline V gene. The ends were cut back, 1 base at V and 0 bases at J, with 9 bases in the middle. The CDR3 covers 15 residues.

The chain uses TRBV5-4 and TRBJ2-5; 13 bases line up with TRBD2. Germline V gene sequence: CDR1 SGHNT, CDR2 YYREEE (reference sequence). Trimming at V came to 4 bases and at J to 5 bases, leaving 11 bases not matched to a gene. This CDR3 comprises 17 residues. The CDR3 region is CASSPGTSGITAETQYF. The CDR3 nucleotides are TGTGCCAGCAGCCCCGGGACTAGCGGGATTACAGCCGAGACCCAGTACTTC. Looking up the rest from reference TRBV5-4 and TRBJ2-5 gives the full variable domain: ETGVTQSPTHLIKTRGQQVTLRCSSQSGHNTVSWYQQALGQGPQFIFQYYREEENGRGNFPPRFSGLQFPNYSSELNVNALELDDSALYLCASSPGTSGITAETQYFGPGTRLLVL.

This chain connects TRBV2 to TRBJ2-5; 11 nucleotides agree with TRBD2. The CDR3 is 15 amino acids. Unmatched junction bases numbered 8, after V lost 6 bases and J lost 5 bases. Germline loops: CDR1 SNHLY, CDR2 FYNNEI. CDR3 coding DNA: TGTGCCAGCAGCTATAGCGGGGGGGCTTGGGAGACCCAGTACTTC. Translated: CASSYSGGAWETQYF. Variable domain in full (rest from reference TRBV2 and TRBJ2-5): EPEVTQTPSHQVTQMGQEVILRCVPISNHLYFYWYRQILGQKVEFLVSFYNNEISEKSEIFDDQFSVERPDGSNFTLKIRSTKLEDSAMYFCASSYSGGAWETQYFGPGTRLLVL.

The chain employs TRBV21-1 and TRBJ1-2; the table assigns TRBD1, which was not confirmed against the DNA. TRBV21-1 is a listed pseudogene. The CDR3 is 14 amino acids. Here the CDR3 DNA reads TGTGCCAGCAGCAATAAGGGGCTTAGCTATGGCTACACCTTC. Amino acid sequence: CASSNKGLSYGYTF.

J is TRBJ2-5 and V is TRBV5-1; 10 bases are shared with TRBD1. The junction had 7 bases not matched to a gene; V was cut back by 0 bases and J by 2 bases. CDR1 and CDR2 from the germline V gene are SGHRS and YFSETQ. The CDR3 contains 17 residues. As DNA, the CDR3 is TGCGCCAGCAGCTTGGGACCGGGACAGGGGCCTCAAGAGACCCAGTACTTC. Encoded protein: CASSLGPGQGPQETQYF.

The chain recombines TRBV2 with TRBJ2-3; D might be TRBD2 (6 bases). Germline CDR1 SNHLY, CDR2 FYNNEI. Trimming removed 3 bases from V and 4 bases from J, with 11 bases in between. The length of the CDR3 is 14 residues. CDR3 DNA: TGTGCCAGCAGTGAGGGGGGAGGCCCAGATACGCAGTATTTT. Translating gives CASSEGGGPDTQYF.

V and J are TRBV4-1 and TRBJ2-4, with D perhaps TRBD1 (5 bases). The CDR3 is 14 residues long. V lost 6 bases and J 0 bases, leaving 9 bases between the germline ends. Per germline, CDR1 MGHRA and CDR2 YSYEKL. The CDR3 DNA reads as TGCGCCAGCAGTCAAAGGGGAGCCAAAAACATTCAGTACTTC. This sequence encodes CASSQRGAKNIQYF.

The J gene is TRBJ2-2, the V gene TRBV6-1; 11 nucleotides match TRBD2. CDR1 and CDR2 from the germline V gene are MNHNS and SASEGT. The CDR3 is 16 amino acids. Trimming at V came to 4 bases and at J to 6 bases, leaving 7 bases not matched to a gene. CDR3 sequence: CASSARLAGYPGELFF. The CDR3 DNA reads TGTGCCAGCAGTGCCCGACTAGCGGGATACCCCGGGGAGCTGTTTTTT.

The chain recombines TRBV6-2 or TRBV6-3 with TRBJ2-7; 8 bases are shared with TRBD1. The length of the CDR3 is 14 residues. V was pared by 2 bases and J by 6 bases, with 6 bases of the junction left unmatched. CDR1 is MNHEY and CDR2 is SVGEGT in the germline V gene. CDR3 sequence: CASSYGPGGSEQYF. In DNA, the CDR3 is TGTGCCAGCAGTTACGGGCCAGGGGGCAGCGAGCAGTACTTC.

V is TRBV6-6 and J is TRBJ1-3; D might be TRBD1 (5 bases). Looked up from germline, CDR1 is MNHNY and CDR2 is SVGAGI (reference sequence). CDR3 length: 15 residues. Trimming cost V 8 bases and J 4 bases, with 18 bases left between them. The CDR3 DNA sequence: TGTGCCAGCGGCATGGGAGGGGCGTCCGGAAACACCATATATTTT. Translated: CASGMGGASGNTIYF.

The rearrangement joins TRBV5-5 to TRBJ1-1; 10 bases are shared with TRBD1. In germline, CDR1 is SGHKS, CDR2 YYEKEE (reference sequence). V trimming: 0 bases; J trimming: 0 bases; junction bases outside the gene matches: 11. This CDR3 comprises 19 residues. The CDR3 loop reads CASSLAGTGEISLNTEAFF. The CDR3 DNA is TGTGCCAGCAGCTTGGCTGGGACAGGGGAAATCTCCCTGAACACTGAAGCTTTCTTT.

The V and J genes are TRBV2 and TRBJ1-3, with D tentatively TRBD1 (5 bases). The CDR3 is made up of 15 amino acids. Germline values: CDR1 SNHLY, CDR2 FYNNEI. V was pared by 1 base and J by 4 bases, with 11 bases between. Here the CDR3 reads CASSEEGTGGNTIYF. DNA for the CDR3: TGTGCCAGCAGTGAAGAGGGGACTGGGGGAAACACCATATATTTT.

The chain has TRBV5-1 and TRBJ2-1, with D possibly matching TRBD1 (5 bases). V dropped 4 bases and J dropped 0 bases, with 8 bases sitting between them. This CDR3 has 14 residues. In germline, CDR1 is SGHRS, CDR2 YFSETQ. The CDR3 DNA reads TGCGCCAGCAGCGTAAGGGGCTCCTACAATGAGCAGTTCTTC. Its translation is CASSVRGSYNEQFF.

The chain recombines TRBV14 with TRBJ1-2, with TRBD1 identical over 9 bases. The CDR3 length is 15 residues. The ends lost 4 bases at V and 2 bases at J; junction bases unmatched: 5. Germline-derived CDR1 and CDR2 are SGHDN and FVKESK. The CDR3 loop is CASSPWDRENYGYTF. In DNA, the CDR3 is TGTGCCAGCAGCCCGTGGGACAGGGAGAACTATGGCTACACCTTC.

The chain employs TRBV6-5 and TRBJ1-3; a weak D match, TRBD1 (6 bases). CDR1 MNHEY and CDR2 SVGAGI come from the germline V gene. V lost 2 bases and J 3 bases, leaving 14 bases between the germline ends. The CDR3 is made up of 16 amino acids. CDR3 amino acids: CASSYRADRRGNTIYF. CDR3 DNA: TGTGCCAGCAGTTACCGTGCAGACAGGCGTGGAAACACCATATATTTT.

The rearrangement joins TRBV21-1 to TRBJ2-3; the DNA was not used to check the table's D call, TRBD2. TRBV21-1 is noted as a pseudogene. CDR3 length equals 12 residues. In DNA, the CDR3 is TGTGCCCGAGGGAGATCGGCAGATACGCAGTATTTT. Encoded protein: CARGRSADTQYF.

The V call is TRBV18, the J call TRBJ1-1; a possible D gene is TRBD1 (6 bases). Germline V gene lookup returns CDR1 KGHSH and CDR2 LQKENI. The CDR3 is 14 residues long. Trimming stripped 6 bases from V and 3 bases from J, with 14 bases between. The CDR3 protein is CASSPGGADTEAFF. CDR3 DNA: TGTGCCAGCTCCCCGGGGGGGGCTGACACTGAAGCTTTCTTT.

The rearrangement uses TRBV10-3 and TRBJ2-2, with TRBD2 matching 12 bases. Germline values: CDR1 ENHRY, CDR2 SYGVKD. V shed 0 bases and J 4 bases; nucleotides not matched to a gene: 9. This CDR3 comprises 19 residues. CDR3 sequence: CAISESIPSGGAVTGELFF. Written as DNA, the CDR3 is TGTGCCATCAGTGAGTCGATTCCTAGCGGGGGGGCAGTCACCGGGGAGCTGTTTTTT.

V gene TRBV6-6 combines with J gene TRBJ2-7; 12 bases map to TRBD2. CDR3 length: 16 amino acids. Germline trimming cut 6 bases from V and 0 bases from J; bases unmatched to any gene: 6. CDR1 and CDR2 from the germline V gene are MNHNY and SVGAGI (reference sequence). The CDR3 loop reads CASSRLAGASSYEQYF. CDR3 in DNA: TGTGCCAGCAGCCGACTAGCGGGGGCCTCCTCCTACGAGCAGTACTTC.